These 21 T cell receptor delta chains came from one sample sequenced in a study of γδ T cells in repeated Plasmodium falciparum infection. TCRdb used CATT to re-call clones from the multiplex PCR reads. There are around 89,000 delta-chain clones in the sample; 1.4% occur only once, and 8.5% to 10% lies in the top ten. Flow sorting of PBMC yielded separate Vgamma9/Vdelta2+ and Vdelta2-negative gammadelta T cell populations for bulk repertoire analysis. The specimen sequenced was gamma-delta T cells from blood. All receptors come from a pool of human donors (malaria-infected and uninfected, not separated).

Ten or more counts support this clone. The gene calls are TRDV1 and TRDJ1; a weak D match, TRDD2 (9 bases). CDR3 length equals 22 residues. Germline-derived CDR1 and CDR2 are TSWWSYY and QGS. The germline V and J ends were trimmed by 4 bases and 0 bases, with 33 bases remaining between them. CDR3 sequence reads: CALGGEAPSYGIRGKYTDKLIF. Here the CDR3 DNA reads TGTGCTCTTGGGGGTGAAGCCCCTTCCTACGGGATACGGGGAAAGTACACCGATAAACTCATCTTT.

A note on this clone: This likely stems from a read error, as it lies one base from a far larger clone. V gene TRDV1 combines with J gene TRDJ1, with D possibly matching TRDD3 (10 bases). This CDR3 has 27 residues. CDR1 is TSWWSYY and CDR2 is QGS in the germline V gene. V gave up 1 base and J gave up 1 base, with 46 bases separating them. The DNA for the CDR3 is TGTGCTCTTGGGGAACCTCAAATTCCTTCCTACGTCTTTCGAGGGGGATACGATTACCGACTCACCGATAAACTCATCTTT. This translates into CALGEPQIPSYVFRGGYDYRLTDKLIF.

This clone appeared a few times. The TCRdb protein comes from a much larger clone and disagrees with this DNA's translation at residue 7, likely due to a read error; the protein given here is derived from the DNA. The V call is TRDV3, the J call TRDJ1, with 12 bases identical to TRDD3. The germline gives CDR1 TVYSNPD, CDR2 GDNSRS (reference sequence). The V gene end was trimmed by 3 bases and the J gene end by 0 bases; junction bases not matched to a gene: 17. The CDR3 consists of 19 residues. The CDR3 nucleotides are TGTGCCTTCGACAAGCTGCACTGGGGGATACTGAGGGACACCGATAAACTCATCTTT. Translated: CAFDKLHWGILRDTDKLIF.

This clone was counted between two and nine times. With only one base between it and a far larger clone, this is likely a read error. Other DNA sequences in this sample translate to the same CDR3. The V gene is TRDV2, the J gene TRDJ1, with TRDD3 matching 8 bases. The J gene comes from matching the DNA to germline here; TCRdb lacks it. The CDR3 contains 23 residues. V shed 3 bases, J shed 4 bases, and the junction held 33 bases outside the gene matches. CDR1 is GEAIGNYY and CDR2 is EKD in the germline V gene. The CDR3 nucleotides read TGTGCCTGTGACCGAGTGCTGGATCATTCCGCAACTGGGGGTTCTCTCCTGTTCGATAAACTCATCTTT. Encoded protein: CACDRVLDHSATGGSLLFDKLIF.

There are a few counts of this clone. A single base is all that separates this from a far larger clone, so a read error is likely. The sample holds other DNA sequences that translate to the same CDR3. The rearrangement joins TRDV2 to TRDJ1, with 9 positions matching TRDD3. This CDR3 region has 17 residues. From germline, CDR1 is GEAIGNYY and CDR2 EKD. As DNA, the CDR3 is TGTGCCTGTAACTATCTGGGGGATCAAGGGTACACCGATAAACTCATCTTC. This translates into CACNYLGDQGYTDKLIF.

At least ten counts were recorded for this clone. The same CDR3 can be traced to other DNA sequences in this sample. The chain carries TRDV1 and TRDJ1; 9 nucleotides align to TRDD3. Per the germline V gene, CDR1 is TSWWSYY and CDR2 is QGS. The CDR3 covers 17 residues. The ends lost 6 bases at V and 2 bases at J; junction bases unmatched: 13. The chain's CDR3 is CALGVVAGGFSTDKLIF. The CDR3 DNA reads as TGTGCTCTTGGTGTCGTGGCTGGGGGATTCTCTACCGATAAACTCATCTTT.

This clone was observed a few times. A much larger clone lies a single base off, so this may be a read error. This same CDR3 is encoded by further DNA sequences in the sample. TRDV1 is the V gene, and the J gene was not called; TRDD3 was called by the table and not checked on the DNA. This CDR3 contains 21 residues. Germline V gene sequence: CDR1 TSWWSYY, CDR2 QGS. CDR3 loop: CALGELRTPIPWGIPTDKLIF. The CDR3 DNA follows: TGTGCTCTTGGGGAACTCCGTACTCCAATCCCCTGGGGGATCCCCACCGATAAACTCATCTTC.

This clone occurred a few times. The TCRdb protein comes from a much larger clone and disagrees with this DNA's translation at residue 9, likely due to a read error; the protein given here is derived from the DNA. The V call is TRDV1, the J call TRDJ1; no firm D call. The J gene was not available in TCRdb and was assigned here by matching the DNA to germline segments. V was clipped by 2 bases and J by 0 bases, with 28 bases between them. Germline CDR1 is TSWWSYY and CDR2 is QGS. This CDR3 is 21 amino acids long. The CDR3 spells CALGERRQSHPRGWYTDKLIF. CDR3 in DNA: TGTGCTCTTGGGGAAAGGCGACAATCCCATCCCCGGGGCTGGTACACCGATAAACTCATCTTT.

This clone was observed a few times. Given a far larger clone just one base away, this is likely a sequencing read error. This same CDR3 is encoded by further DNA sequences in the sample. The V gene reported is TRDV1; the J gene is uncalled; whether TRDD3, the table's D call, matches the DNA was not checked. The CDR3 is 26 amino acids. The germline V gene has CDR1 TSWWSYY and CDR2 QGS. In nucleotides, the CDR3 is TGTGCTCTTGGGGAACTTGGGGTCCTACGTCCCCGTACTGGGGGATACCAAGAACTTCACACCGATAAGCTCATCTTT. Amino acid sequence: CALGELGVLRPRTGGYQELHTDKLIF.

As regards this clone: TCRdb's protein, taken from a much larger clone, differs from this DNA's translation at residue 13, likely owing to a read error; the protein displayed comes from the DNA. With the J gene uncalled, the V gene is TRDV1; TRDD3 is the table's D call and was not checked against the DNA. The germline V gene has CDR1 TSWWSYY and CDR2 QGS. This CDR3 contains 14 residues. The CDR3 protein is CALGELRGIVKLTF. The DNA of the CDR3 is TGTGCTCTTGGGGAACTACGGGGGATCGTTAAACTCACCTTT.

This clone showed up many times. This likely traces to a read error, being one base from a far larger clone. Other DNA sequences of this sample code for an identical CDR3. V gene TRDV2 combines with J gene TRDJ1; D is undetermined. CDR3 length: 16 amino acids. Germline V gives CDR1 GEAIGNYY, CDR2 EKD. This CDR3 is CACDTGEGPTTDKLIF. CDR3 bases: TGTGCCTGTGACACAGGCGAAGGACCCACCACCGATAAGCTCATCTTT.

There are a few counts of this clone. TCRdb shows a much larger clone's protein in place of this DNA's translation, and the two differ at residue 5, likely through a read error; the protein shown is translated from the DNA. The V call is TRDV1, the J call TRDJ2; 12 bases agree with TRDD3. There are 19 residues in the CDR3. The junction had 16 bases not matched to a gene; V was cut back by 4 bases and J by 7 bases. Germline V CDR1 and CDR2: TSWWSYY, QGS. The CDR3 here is CALGAPASDWGIHGAQLFF. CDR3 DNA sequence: TGTGCTCTTGGGGCACCTGCCTCCGACTGGGGGATACACGGAGCACAACTCTTCTTT.

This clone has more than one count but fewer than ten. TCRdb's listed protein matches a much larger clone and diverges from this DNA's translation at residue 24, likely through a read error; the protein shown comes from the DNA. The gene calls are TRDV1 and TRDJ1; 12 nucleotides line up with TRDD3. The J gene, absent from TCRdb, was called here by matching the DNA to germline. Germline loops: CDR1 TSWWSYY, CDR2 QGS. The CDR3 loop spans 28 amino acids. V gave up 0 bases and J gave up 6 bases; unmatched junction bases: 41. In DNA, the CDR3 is TGTGCTCTTGGGGAACTAATCGGCCGAAAGGTTCTCTCATCCCGTACTGGGGGATACATGGGGGGAGCCAATAAACTCATCTTT. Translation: CALGELIGRKVLSSRTGGYMGGANKLIF.

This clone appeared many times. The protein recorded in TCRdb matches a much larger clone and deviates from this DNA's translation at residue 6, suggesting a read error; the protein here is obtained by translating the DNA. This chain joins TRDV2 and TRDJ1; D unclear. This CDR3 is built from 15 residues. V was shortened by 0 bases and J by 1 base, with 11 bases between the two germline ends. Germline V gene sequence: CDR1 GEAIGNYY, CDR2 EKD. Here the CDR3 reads CACDTSSVPTDKLIF. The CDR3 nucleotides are TGTGCCTGTGACACCAGTTCTGTGCCCACCGATAAACTCATCTTT.

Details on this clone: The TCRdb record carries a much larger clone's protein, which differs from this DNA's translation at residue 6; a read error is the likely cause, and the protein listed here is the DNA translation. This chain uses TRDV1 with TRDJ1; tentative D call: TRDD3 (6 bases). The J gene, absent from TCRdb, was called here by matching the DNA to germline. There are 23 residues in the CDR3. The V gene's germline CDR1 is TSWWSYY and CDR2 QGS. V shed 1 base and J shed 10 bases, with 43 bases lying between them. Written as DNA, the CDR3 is TGTGCTCTTGGGGAACGGTATTGGGGAAACTACTACTACAGTACTGGGTCCTTTTCGGGACTCATCTTT. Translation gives CALGERYWGNYYYSTGSFSGLIF.

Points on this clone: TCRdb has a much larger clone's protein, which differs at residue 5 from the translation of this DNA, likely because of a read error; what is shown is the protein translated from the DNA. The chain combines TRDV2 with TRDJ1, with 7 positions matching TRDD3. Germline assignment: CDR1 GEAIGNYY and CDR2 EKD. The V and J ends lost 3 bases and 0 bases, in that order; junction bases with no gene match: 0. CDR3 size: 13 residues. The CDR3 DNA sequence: TGTGCCTGTGACGGGGGATACACCGATAAACTCATCTTT. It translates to CACDGGYTDKLIF.

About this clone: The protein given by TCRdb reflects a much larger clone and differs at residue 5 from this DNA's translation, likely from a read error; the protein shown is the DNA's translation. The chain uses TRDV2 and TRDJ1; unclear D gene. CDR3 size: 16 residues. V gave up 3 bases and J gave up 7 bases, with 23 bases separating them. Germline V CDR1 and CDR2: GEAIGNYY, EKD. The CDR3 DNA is TGTGCCTGTGACCCCGTTTCGTGGAACCCTCCTCCTAAACTCATCTTT. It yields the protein CACDPVSWNPPPKLIF.

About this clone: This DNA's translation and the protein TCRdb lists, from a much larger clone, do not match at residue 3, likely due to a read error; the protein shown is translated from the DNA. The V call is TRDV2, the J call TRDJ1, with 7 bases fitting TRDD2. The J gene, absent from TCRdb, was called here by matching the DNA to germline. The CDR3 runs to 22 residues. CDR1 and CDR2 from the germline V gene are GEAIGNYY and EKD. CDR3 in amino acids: CARDTVFLSPTGPRADTDKLIF. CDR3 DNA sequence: TGTGCCCGTGACACCGTCTTCCTAAGCCCTACTGGCCCCCGGGCGGACACCGATAAACTCATCTTT.

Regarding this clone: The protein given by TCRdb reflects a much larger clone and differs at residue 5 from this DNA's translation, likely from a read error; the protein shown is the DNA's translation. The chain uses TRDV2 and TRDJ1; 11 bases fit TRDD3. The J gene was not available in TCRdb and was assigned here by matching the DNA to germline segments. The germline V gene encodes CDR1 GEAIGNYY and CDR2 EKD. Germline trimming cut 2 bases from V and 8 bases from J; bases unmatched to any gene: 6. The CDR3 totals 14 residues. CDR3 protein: CACDRLGDKGKLIF. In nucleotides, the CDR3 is TGTGCCTGTGACAGACTGGGGGATAAGGGAAAACTCATCTTT.

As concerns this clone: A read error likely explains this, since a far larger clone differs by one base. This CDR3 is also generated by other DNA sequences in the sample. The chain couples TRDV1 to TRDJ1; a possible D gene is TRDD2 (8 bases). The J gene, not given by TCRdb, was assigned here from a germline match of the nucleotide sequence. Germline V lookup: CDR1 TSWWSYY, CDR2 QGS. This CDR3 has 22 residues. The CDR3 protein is CALGEPGLPRYRGIAYTDKLIF. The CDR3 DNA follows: TGTGCCCTTGGGGAACCTGGCCTTCCTAGGTACAGGGGGATTGCCTACACCGATAAACTCATCTTT.

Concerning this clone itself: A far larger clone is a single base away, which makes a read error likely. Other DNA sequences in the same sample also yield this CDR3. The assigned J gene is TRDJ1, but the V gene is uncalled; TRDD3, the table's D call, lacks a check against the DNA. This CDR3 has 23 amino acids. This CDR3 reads CALGEPQSFPPNWGIAPADKLIF. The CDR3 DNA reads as TGTGCTCTTGGGGAACCGCAATCCTTCCCCCCAAACTGGGGGATAGCCCCCGCCGATAAACTCATCTTT.